These 13 T cell receptor beta chains came from one sample sequenced in a study (dated by TCRdb to 2014 to 2015). The library came from 5' RACE. Instrument on record: Illumina MiSeq. TCRdb reworked the public reads: Q25 trimming with fastp, MiXCR clone assembly, productive beta chains retained. Every entry covers one CDR3 protein and lists the most common genes and DNA from its rows. This sample is represented by about 57,000 distinct CDR3 sequences; 25% to 30% of them were singletons. Around 3.1% of the sample is held by the ten biggest clonotypes. Sequencing used tumor-infiltrating memory CD4+ T cells sorted from the breast tumor. Read against the paper, the sample's cell subset or site label means: memory CD4+ T cells, CD4+CD45RO+CD25-. Receptors originate from a female donor with breast cancer.

This rearrangement joins TRBV9 to TRBJ1-3, with a weak D call TRBD1 (6 bases). The ends were cut back, 4 bases at V and 2 bases at J, with 10 bases in the middle. CDR3 size: 14 residues. The germline CDR1 and CDR2 sequences are SGDLS and YYNGEE. The CDR3 sequence: CASSPRTAGNTIYF. The CDR3 DNA reads TGTGCCAGCAGCCCCCGGACAGCTGGAAACACCATATATTTT.

V gene TRBV5-1 combines with J gene TRBJ2-3; 8 bases are shared with TRBD2. With 4 bases clipped from V and 2 bases from J, the junction kept 9 bases outside the gene matches. The CDR3 runs 16 residues. Germline-derived CDR1 and CDR2 are SGHRS and YFSETQ. In DNA form, the CDR3 reads TGCGCCAGCAGCAGTGACGGGAGGGCCTTCACAGATACGCAGTATTTT. Its protein product is CASSSDGRAFTDTQYF.

V gene TRBV7-2 combines with J gene TRBJ2-1; D may be TRBD1 (8 bases). Trimming left V 5 bases short and J 2 bases short, with 13 bases between. CDR3 length: 15 residues. The germline gives CDR1 SGHTA, CDR2 FQGNSA. CDR3 residues: CASSVQGGTYNEQFF. DNA of the CDR3: TGTGCCAGCAGCGTACAGGGGGGGACCTACAATGAGCAGTTCTTC.

Worth noting for this clonotype: It is unclear where the CDR3 begins or ends on the DNA, so no DNA is shown, and the CDR3 is as TCRdb lists it. This chain uses TRBV7-9 with TRBJ1-1; the DNA was not used to check the table's D call, TRBD1. Germline V gives CDR1 SEHNR, CDR2 FQNEAQ (reference sequence). The CDR3 has 15 residues if both end residues are counted. The CDR3 loop is CASSFGTGSDTEAFF.

This clonotype came up once. At one end, the junction sequence differs from germline, possibly due to a read error. The rearrangement uses TRBV7-2 and TRBJ2-1; 8 bases are a match to TRBD2. Per germline, CDR1 SGHTA and CDR2 FQGNSA. The CDR3 consists of 14 residues. The CDR3: CASKLAETYNEQFF. The CDR3 DNA sequence: TGCGCCAGCAAACTAGCGGAGACATACAATGAGCAGTTCTTC.

The rearrangement joins TRBV3-1 to TRBJ1-6; D is undetermined. The germline CDR1 and CDR2 sequences are LGHDT and YNNKEL (reference sequence). The ends were cut back, 2 bases at V and 15 bases at J, with 11 bases in the middle. The CDR3 consists of 12 residues. The CDR3 nucleotides are TGTGCCAGCAGCCAAATTTCTCAACTCCTCCACTTT. It specifies CASSQISQLLHF.

This clonotype was seen at least ten times. In DNA form, the CDR3 reads TGCAGTGCTAGAGATCTAAGGACTAGCGGTTACAATGAGCAGTTCTTC. Protein: CSARDLRTSGYNEQFF. This chain connects TRBV20-1 to TRBJ2-1; TRBD2 agrees at 10 bases. The germline gives CDR1 DFQATT, CDR2 SNEGSKA (reference sequence). V shed 0 bases and J 4 bases; nucleotides not matched to a gene: 6. The CDR3 has 16 amino acids.

This chain uses TRBV7-8 with TRBJ1-1, with D maybe TRBD1 (6 bases). Germline V gene data show CDR1 as SGHVS and CDR2 as FQNEAQ. V lost 5 bases and J 8 bases, leaving 15 bases between the germline ends. The CDR3 sequence is 13 residues long. The chain's CDR3 is CASSPVGGLEAFF. In DNA form, the CDR3 reads TGTGCCAGCAGCCCGGTGGGGGGCTTAGAAGCTTTCTTT.

Note on this clonotype: The junction departs from germline at one end; a sequencing error may be responsible. This chain uses TRBV7-9 with TRBJ1-3; D possibly corresponds to TRBD1 (6 bases). Germline CDR1 SEHNR, CDR2 FQNEAQ (reference sequence). This CDR3 region has 14 residues. The CDR3 DNA sequence: TGTGCCAGCAGTTACAGGGTTTCTGGGAACACCATATATTTT. Amino acids: CASSYRVSGNTIYF.

The genes are TRBV7-9 and TRBJ2-7; 11 bases align to TRBD1. This CDR3 has 15 residues. Germline V CDR1 and CDR2: SEHNR, FQNEAQ (reference sequence). The trim removed 5 bases at V and 6 bases at J, leaving 9 bases unmatched. The CDR3 sequence: CASSRGQGAFCEQYF. The CDR3 DNA reads TGTGCCAGCAGCCGCGGACAGGGGGCCTTCTGCGAGCAGTACTTC.

A few counts support this clonotype. The V call is TRBV6-5, the J call TRBJ2-3, with a possible D match to TRBD1 (5 bases). Trimming left V 2 bases short and J 2 bases short, with 8 bases between. From germline, CDR1 is MNHEY and CDR2 SVGAGI. The CDR3 runs to 14 residues. The CDR3, as DNA: TGTGCCAGCAGTTACGACAGCACCACAGATACGCAGTATTTT. Protein sequence: CASSYDSTTDTQYF.

This clonotype was found many times. The chain recombines TRBV4-3 with TRBJ1-2, with D perhaps TRBD1 (5 bases). The CDR3 has 13 amino acids. Germline CDR1 and CDR2: LGHNA and YSLEER. The V gene lost 1 base and the J gene lost 4 bases, with 7 bases spanning the gap. The CDR3 sequence is CASSQGQLYGYTF. CDR3 in DNA: TGCGCCAGCAGCCAAGGACAGCTCTATGGCTACACCTTC.

This clonotype was seen more than once but under ten times. This chain connects TRBV5-1 to TRBJ2-1; D is possibly TRBD1 (6 bases). Trimming left V 4 bases short and J 4 bases short, with 21 bases between. The CDR3 covers 17 residues. Germline CDR1 is SGHRS and CDR2 is YFSETQ. CDR3 protein: CASSTITGTRGYNEQFF. The CDR3 region has the DNA TGCGCCAGCAGCACAATTACCGGGACAAGGGGTTACAATGAGCAGTTCTTC.